The present TCR beta chain was sequenced within a study of Graves' ophthalmopathy and Graves' hyperthyroidism. The overall study: Peripheral blood was gathered at the point of initial diagnosis, before any treatment started. Whole-study results and caveats: In blood appeared most of the expanded thyroid clonotypes whose frequency exceeded 0.001.

Other autoimmune diseases, uncontrolled infections, pregnancy and lactation each led to patient exclusion. Fresh peripheral blood (approximately 10 ml) yielded the PBMCs. The CDR3 extends over 17 amino acids. Germline-derived CDR1 and CDR2 are MNHEY and SVGAGI. With 2 bases removed from V and 5 bases from J, the gap between germline ends came to 22 bases. The authors amplified TCR beta CDR3 regions, and they did so from RNA transcripts for repertoire sequencing. The authors performed first-round RT-PCR with HTBI primers and then a second-round multiplex PCR. TCRdb processed the multiplex PCR reads anew with MiXCR; each CDR3 protein has one entry. The sample lists a few hundred thousand distinct CDR3 sequences, around a sixth seen once, with about 12% in the top ten. In this sample, this clonotype turned up many times. Antigen: not known.

This TCR was recovered from an adult man with Graves' ophthalmopathy. The sequencing input was peripheral blood. J is TRBJ2-7 and V is TRBV6-5, with TRBD2 as a possible D gene (6 bases). The chain's CDR3 is CASSYLGGLSMYNEQYF. As DNA, the CDR3 is TGTGCCAGCAGTTACCTGGGGGGACTTAGTATGTACAACGAGCAGTACTTC.